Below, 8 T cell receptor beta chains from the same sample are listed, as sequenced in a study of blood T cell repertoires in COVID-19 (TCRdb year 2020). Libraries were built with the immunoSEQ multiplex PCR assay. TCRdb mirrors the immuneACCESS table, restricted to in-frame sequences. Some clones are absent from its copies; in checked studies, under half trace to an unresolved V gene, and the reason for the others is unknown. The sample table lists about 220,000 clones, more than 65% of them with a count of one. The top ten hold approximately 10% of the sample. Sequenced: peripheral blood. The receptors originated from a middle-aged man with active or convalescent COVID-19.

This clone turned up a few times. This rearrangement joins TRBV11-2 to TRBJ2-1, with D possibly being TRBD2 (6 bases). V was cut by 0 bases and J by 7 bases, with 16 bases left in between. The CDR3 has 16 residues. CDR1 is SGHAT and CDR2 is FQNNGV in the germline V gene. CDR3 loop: CASSLDLPGSWNEQFF. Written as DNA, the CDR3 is TGTGCCAGCAGCTTAGATTTACCCGGGAGTTGGAATGAGCAGTTCTTC. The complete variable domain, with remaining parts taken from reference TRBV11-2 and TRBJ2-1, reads EAGVAQSPRYKIIEKRQSVAFWCNPISGHATLYWYQQILGQGPKLLIQFQNNGVVDDSQLPKDRFSAERLKGVDSTLKIQPAKLEDSAVYLCASSLDLPGSWNEQFFGPGTRLTVL.

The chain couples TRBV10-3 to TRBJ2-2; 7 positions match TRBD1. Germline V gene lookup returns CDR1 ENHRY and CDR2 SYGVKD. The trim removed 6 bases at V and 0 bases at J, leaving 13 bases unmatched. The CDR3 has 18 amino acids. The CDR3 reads CAISEGEQGTANTGELFF. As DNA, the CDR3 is TGTGCCATCAGCGAAGGGGAACAGGGGACCGCGAACACCGGGGAGCTGTTTTTT.

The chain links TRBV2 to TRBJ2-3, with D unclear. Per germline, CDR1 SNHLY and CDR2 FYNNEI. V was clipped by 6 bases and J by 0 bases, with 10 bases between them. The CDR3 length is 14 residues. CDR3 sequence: CASRATSSTDTQYF. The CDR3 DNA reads TGTGCCAGCAGGGCGACTTCTAGCACAGATACGCAGTATTTT.

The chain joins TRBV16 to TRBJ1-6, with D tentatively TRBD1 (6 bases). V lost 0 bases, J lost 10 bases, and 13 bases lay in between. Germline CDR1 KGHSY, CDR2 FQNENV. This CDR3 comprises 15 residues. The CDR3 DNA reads TGTGCCAGCAGCCAATCGGAAAGGGGGAACTCACCCCTCCACTTT. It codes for CASSQSERGNSPLHF.

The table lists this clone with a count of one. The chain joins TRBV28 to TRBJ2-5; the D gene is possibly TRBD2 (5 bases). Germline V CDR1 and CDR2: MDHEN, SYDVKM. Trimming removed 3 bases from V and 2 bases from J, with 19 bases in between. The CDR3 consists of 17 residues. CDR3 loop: CASSFFHPSGPQETQYF. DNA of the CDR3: TGTGCCAGCAGTTTCTTCCATCCCAGCGGTCCACAAGAGACCCAGTACTTC.

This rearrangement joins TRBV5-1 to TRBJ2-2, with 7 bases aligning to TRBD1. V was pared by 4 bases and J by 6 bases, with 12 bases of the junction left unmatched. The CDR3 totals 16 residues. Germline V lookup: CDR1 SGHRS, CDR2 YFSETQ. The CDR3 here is CASSARTGLWAGELFF. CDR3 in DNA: TGCGCCAGCAGCGCTAGGACAGGCCTGTGGGCCGGGGAGCTGTTTTTT.

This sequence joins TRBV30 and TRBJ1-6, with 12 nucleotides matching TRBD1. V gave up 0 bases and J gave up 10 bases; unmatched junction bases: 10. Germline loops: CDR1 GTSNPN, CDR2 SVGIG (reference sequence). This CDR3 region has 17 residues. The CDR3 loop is CAWSVQGTGGKRSPLHF. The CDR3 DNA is TGTGCCTGGAGTGTACAAGGGACAGGGGGCAAGAGGTCACCCCTCCACTTT. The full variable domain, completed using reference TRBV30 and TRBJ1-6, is SQTIHQWPATLVQPVGSPLSLECTVEGTSNPNLYWYRQAAGRGLQLLFYSVGIGQISSEVPQNLSASRPQDRQFILSSKKLLLSDSGFYLCAWSVQGTGGKRSPLHFGNGTRLTVT.

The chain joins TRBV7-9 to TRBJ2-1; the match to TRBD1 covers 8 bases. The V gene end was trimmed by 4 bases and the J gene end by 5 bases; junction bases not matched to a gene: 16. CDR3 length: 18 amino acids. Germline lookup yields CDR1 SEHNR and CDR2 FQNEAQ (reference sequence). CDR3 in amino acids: CASSSTQRQGKGHNEQFF. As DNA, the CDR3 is TGTGCCAGCAGCTCGACGCAACGACAGGGGAAGGGTCACAATGAGCAGTTCTTC.